This T cell receptor (beta chain) is from a study of blood T cell repertoires in COVID-19. The CDR3 has 16 amino acids. The ends lost 4 bases at V and 4 bases at J; junction bases unmatched: 10. Germline V gene data show CDR1 as SGHTA and CDR2 as FQGNSA. Sequencing was performed with immunoSEQ multiplex PCR; in TCRdb, only in-frame clones are kept and a portion is missing. The sample holds approximately 110,000 clones, around 90% seen once. This sequence joins TRBV7-2 and TRBJ2-7; 10 bases agree with TRBD2. The specimen sequenced was peripheral blood. The clonotype originates from a man aged 50-59 years with COVID-19, enrolled during active disease. The CDR3: CASSSQLAGILYEQYF. The CDR3 DNA reads TGTGCCAGCAGCTCCCAACTAGCGGGAATACTTTACGAGCAGTACTTC.